The entry that follows covers one TCR beta chain sequence. What it binds is not known. Measured with immunoSEQ multiplex PCR; TCRdb has only the in-frame clones, and not every one. Altogether 50,000 or so clones are present, 89% being singletons, with the ten largest covering 1%. Germline CDR1 reads KGHSH; CDR2 reads LQKENI. Germline trimming cut 6 bases from V and 5 bases from J; bases unmatched to any gene: 10. This CDR3 comprises 15 residues. This record belongs to a study of memory CD8 T cells in hepatitis C reinfection. Points from the study as a whole: Only a handful of donors prevented definitive conclusions about public clonotypes.

Time point defined: pre-reinfection, 55 to 20 weeks before reinfection detection. TCR sequencing was done directly ex vivo on sorted cells, without expansion in vitro. Control naive CD8 T cells came from two donors at all three reinfection time points. The J gene is TRBJ2-1, the V gene TRBV18, with TRBD1 identical over 7 bases. The receptor was derived from a man younger than 35 with hepatitis C virus infection. The sample consisted of naive CD8+ T cells sorted from blood. In DNA form, the CDR3 reads TGTGCCAGCTCCCCTGACAGGGCCCCTAACAATGAGCAGTTCTTC. This gives the protein CASSPDRAPNNEQFF. Supplemented by reference TRBV18 and TRBJ2-1, the full variable domain reads NAGVMQNPRHLVRRRGQEARLRCSPMKGHSHVYWYRQLPEEGLKFMVYLQKENIIDESGMPKERFSAEFPKEGPSILRIQQVVRGDSAAYFCASSPDRAPNNEQFFGPGTRLTVL.